The 22 T cell receptor beta chains listed next were all sequenced from one sample in a study of tumor and adjacent non-tumor tissue in lung cancer. No cell sorting was done before RNA was extracted from the tissue. More than 3 cm separated this lung sample from the edge of the tumor. The library came from three nested PCR rounds adapted from ARM-PCR protocols. In TCRdb, the multiplex PCR reads were re-called with MiXCR into one record per CDR3 protein. The sample records some 99,000 distinct CDR3 sequences, roughly two thirds being singletons. Sequencing was done on a sample of distant non-tumor lung tissue. These receptors came from a man in his sixties with non-small cell lung cancer.

For this clonotype: One end of the junction does not line up with germline, which may come from a read error. The J gene is TRBJ2-2, the V gene TRBV4-1; maybe TRBD2 (5 bases). This CDR3 is 16 amino acids long. Germline assignment: CDR1 MGHRA and CDR2 YSYEKL. The CDR3 nucleotides are TGTGCTAGCAGCCAAGGGCAAGGACCCGCCACCGGGGAACTGTTTTTT. Its protein product is CASSQGQGPATGELFF.

About this clonotype: Compared with germline, one end of the junction differs, possibly owing to a read error. This chain joins TRBV11-2 and TRBJ2-3; a possible D gene is TRBD2 (6 bases). The CDR3 covers 17 residues. Germline CDR1 and CDR2: SGHAT and FQNNGV. CDR3 sequence (DNA): TGTGCCCGCAGTTCTTGGGACTCACTGTGGGGCACAGATATGCAGTATTTT. Protein product: CARSSWDSLWGTDMQYF. The full variable domain, its missing parts supplied by reference TRBV11-2 and TRBJ2-3, is EAGVAQSPRYKIIEKRQSVAFWCNPISGHATLYWYQQILGQGPKLLIQFQNNGVVDDSQLPKDRFSAERLKGVDSTLKIQPAKLEDSAVYLCARSSWDSLWGTDMQYFGPGTRLTVL.

As for this clonotype: The junction departs from the called germline gene at one end, perhaps through a read error. The chain combines TRBV11-1 with TRBJ2-2, with D perhaps matching TRBD2 (5 bases). Germline V gene lookup returns CDR1 SGHAT and CDR2 FQDESV (reference sequence). The CDR3 has 14 amino acids. CDR3 region: CASSPITVDGELLF. DNA for the CDR3: TGTGCCAGCAGCCCGATAACAGTTGACGGGGAGCTGCTTTTT. The full variable domain, rest sourced from reference TRBV11-1 and TRBJ2-2, is EAEVAQSPRYKITEKSQAVAFWCDPISGHATLYWYRQILGQGPELLVQFQDESVVDDSQLPKDRFSAERLKGVDSTLKIQPAELGDSAMYLCASSPITVDGELLFGEGSRLTVL.

This clonotype was picked up one time. Given the absence of the conserved phenylalanine or tryptophan at the CDR3 end, a read error is likely. The chain employs TRBV11-2 and TRBJ2-1; 16 nucleotides align to TRBD2. The J segment lost 8 bases and the V segment lost 9 bases, leaving 7 bases of the junction unmatched. The CDR3 runs to 15 residues. Germline assignment: CDR1 SGHAT and CDR2 FQNNGV. This chain's CDR3 is CASSRGLAGGYEQFL. CDR3 nucleotides: TGTGCCAGTAGCCGGGGACTAGCGGGAGGGTATGAGCAGTTCCTC.

CDR3 protein: CASSFSQRVKYEQFF. The CDR3 DNA is TGTGCCAGCAGCTTTTCCCAGAGGGTGAAGTATGAGCAGTTCTTC. The chain joins TRBV7-9 to TRBJ2-1, with a possible D match to TRBD2 (5 bases). Germline-derived CDR1 and CDR2 are SEHNR and FQNEAQ (reference sequence). The CDR3 is made up of 15 amino acids. Between the trimmed V and J ends, which lost 3 bases and 8 bases, there was a span of 17 bases.

Of note for this clonotype: It may be a read error: a sequence one base away is much more abundant. V and J are TRBV7-9 and TRBJ1-2; 7 bases line up with TRBD1. The CDR3 length is 12 residues. Per the germline V gene, CDR1 is SEHNR and CDR2 is FQNEAQ (reference sequence). CDR3 nucleotide sequence: TGTGCCGGCAGCCCGACAGGGAATGGCTACACCTTC. Translating it yields CAGSPTGNGYTF.

By sample fraction, this clonotype is medium-sized. This rearrangement joins TRBV11-2 to TRBJ2-1, with TRBD2 as a possible D gene (6 bases). The CDR3 covers 16 residues. Germline V gives CDR1 SGHAT, CDR2 FQNNGV. Trimming left V 3 bases short and J 5 bases short, with 17 bases between. CDR3 in amino acids: CASSLVGGPRNNEQFF. The CDR3 nucleotides read TGTGCCAGCAGCTTGGTGGGGGGACCGAGAAACAATGAGCAGTTCTTC.

This clonotype was counted at least ten times. The V and J genes are TRBV20-1 and TRBJ2-3; D is ambiguous. Trimming pared 3 bases from V and 0 bases from J, leaving 13 bases between. Germline CDR1 reads DFQATT; CDR2 reads SNEGSKA (reference sequence). The CDR3 is 15 residues long. The CDR3 nucleotides read TGCAGTGCTAGTTCCGCGGCCCTTAGCACAGATACGCAGTATTTT. Translation gives CSASSAALSTDTQYF.

Worth noting for this clonotype: Given a much more abundant clone one base away, this may be a read error. CDR3 region: CATQDRNYDEQFF. The CDR3 DNA reads as TGTGCCACGCAAGACAGGAACTACGATGAGCAGTTCTTC. The chain has TRBV6-2 or TRBV6-3 and TRBJ2-1; D perhaps matches TRBD1 (6 bases). CDR3 size: 13 residues. Looked up from germline, CDR1 is MNHEY and CDR2 is SVGEGT.

The V call is TRBV7-3, the J call TRBJ2-1, with 10 bases aligning to TRBD2. The CDR3 extends over 18 amino acids. Germline V lookup: CDR1 SGHTA, CDR2 FQGTGA. The J segment lost 4 bases and the V segment lost 4 bases, leaving 13 bases of the junction unmatched. CDR3 in amino acids: CASSSRISGRVGYNEQFF. Here the CDR3 DNA reads TGTGCCAGCAGCTCGCGGATCAGCGGGAGGGTGGGGTACAATGAGCAGTTCTTC.

The genes are TRBV29-1 and TRBJ2-7; 11 nucleotides line up with TRBD2. J was trimmed by 4 bases and V by 7 bases; bases with no gene match: 15. This CDR3 region has 16 residues. From germline, CDR1 is SQVTM and CDR2 ANQGSEA. DNA for the CDR3: TGCAGCGCTCAGACAGCCGAGACTAGCGGGGTGTACGAGCAGTACTTC. Its translation: CSAQTAETSGVYEQYF.

This clonotype was counted ten times or more. This chain connects TRBV4-3 to TRBJ1-4; the match to TRBD1 covers 7 bases. Germline assignment: CDR1 LGHNA and CDR2 YSLEER. J gave up 0 bases and V 6 bases, and 4 bases lay outside the gene matches. The CDR3 runs 15 residues. For the CDR3, the DNA is TGCGCCAGCAGTGACCAGGGGGCAACTAATGAAAAACTGTTTTTT. This gives the protein CASSDQGATNEKLFF.

This clonotype was found a few times. With a much larger clone just one base away, this may be a read error. The chain joins TRBV4-3 to TRBJ2-3; D is unresolved. In germline, CDR1 is LGHNA, CDR2 YSLEER. Trimming stripped 0 bases from V and 1 base from J, with 14 bases between. The length of the CDR3 is 17 residues. CDR3: CASSQDALGPGTDTQYF. The CDR3 DNA sequence: TGCGCCAGCAGCCAAGATGCGCTGGGTCCTGGCACAGATACGCAGTATTTT.

Details on this clonotype: Compared with germline, one end of the junction differs, possibly owing to a read error. The CDR3 is CASNQDSGGTEKLFF. DNA for the CDR3: TGCGCCAGCAACCAAGATTCAGGCGGGACCGAAAAACTGTTTTTT. The V call is TRBV4-3, the J call TRBJ1-4, with D possibly being TRBD1 (5 bases). Germline V gives CDR1 LGHNA, CDR2 YSLEER. The CDR3 has 15 residues.

With regard to this clonotype: A much larger clone lies a single base off, so this may be a read error. This chain connects TRBV7-9 to TRBJ2-7; 9 bases align to TRBD2. Per germline, CDR1 SEHNR and CDR2 FQNEAQ (reference sequence). The CDR3 loop spans 16 amino acids. The chain's CDR3 is CASSLGSSGSSYDQYF. In DNA form, the CDR3 reads TGTGCCAGCAGCTTAGGGAGTAGCGGGAGCTCCTACGATCAGTACTTC.

Concerning this clonotype itself: A single base separates this from a much larger clone, so it may be a read error. V is TRBV20-1 and J is TRBJ2-1, with 10 bases lining up with TRBD2. Per the germline V gene, CDR1 is DFQATT and CDR2 is SNEGSKA (reference sequence). The CDR3 sequence is 15 residues long. CDR3 DNA: TGCACTGCTAGAGGGGGACTAGCGCATCGCAATGAGCAGTTCTTC. Amino acids: CTARGGLAHRNEQFF.

With regard to this clonotype: At one end, the junction sequence differs from germline, possibly due to a read error. The chain uses TRBV4-1 and TRBJ1-5; no definite D call. The germline V gene encodes CDR1 MGHRA and CDR2 YSYEKL. The CDR3 has 15 amino acids. The CDR3 DNA reads TGCGCCGGCAGCCAAGATGAGGCCAGGAGTCAGTCCCAGCATTTT. This encodes CAGSQDEARSQSQHF.

The count of this clonotype is one. Being one base from a much bigger clone, this may be a read error. V gene TRBV20-1 combines with J gene TRBJ2-3, with 7 nucleotides matching TRBD2. Germline-derived CDR1 and CDR2 are DFQATT and SNEGSKA (reference sequence). The CDR3 contains 15 residues. V was pared by 4 bases and J by 0 bases, with 7 bases of the junction left unmatched. The CDR3 DNA is TGCAGTGCTATAGGAGATAGCGGGAGCACAGATACGCAGTATTTT. Encoded protein: CSAIGDSGSTDTQYF.

As for this clonotype: The conserved phenylalanine or tryptophan is not found at the CDR3 terminus, so this likely reflects a read error. The CDR3 region is CASSLVLSEELFY. The CDR3 DNA sequence: TGTGCCAGCAGCTTAGTCCTGTCTGAGGAGCTGTTTTAT. The V gene is TRBV11-3, the J gene TRBJ2-2; unclear D gene. V lost 1 base to trimming and J lost 10 bases, with 10 bases between them. The CDR3 spans 13 residues. From germline, CDR1 is SGHNT and CDR2 YENEEA.

The chain couples TRBV20-1 to TRBJ1-6, with a weak D call TRBD1 (6 bases). Trimming cost V 7 bases and J 7 bases, with 14 bases left between them. The CDR3 consists of 13 residues. The germline V gene has CDR1 DFQATT and CDR2 SNEGSKA (reference sequence). In DNA form, the CDR3 reads TGCAGTGTTAGGACAGAGGGAAATTCACCCCTCCACTTT. Its translation: CSVRTEGNSPLHF.

With regard to this clonotype: A much larger clone differs from this one at a single base, so this may be a read error. The chain recombines TRBV12-3 or TRBV12-4 with TRBJ1-1; 7 bases align to TRBD1. The CDR3 contains 14 residues. Trimming at V came to 5 bases and at J to 4 bases, leaving 7 bases not matched to a gene. The chain's CDR3 is CASSPIGGFTEAFF. The CDR3 DNA sequence: TGTGCCAGCAGTCCAATAGGGGGCTTCACTGAAGCTTTCTTT.

To note about this clonotype: Germline is not matched at one junction end, which may reflect a read error. V gene TRBV10-3 combines with J gene TRBJ2-2; possibly TRBD2 for D (6 bases). The CDR3 covers 20 residues. CDR1 is ENHRY, CDR2 SYGVKD, per germline. CDR3 sequence: CSISESPLRLPGVRTGELFF. CDR3 sequence (DNA): TGTTCCATCAGTGAGAGCCCCCTCAGACTACCGGGAGTGAGGACCGGGGAGCTGTTTTTT.